This T cell receptor beta chain derives from a study of T cell changes during pregnancy in multiple sclerosis. Germline loops: CDR1 LNHDA, CDR2 SQIVND (reference sequence). The germline V and J ends were trimmed by 10 bases and 4 bases, with 19 bases remaining between them. This CDR3 region has 14 residues. Clones were sequenced by immunoSEQ multiplex PCR, and TCRdb holds only the in-frame ones, with some missing. The data hold 50,000 or so clones, with roughly 92% observed a single time. Sequencing used CD4+ T cells from peripheral blood mononuclear cells, obtained in the third trimester of pregnancy. The chain is built from TRBV19 and TRBJ1-1; no definite D call. This TCR derives from a female donor with multiple sclerosis, enrolled in a pregnancy study. Here the CDR3 reads CATSQVLGLTEAFF. The DNA of the CDR3 is TGTGCCACCTCCCAGGTGCTCGGCCTCACTGAAGCTTTCTTT.